What follows describes a single T cell receptor beta chain. Its antigen is not known. Generated by immunoSEQ multiplex PCR, the TCRdb table keeps only in-frame clones and is missing some. This sample has around 350,000 clones, with about 73% found just once. These data are taken from a study of shared clonotypes between healthy human individuals. In germline, CDR1 is SEHNR, CDR2 FQNEAQ (reference sequence). The V gene lost 1 base and the J gene lost 5 bases, with 17 bases spanning the gap. There are 17 residues in the CDR3. The study, taken as a whole, reports: The study found about 5% of naive CD4 clonotypes shared across four donors. Clonotype sharing among donors likely depends on sequencing depth.

The chain is built from TRBV7-9 and TRBJ2-2, with D possibly being TRBD2 (6 bases). The TCR was taken from a man aged 30 to 39 in good health. Material: memory CD4+ T cells sorted from blood. Subset defined: CD45RA-negative fraction. CDR3 residues: CASSLVAGAGGTGELFF. The CDR3 nucleotides read TGTGCCAGCAGCTTAGTGGCTGGCGCCGGAGGGACCGGGGAGCTGTTTTTT. The entire variable domain, with the rest obtained from reference TRBV7-9 and TRBJ2-2, is as follows: DTGVSQNPRHKITKRGQNVTFRCDPISEHNRLYWYRQTLGQGPEFLTYFQNEAQLEKSRLLSDRFSAERPKGSFSTLEIQRTEQGDSAMYLCASSLVAGAGGTGELFFGEGSRLTVL.